A few counts support the clone carrying this T cell receptor (beta chain). These data belong to a study of T-cell reconstitution after alpha-beta-depleted transplantation in children. The library targeted TCRbeta and was prepared with unique molecular identifiers. TCRdb itself ran the PCR reads through MiXCR, one entry per CDR3 protein. Among hundreds of thousands of distinct CDR3 sequences listed, approximately 12% were seen once. This CDR3 comprises 15 residues. Unmatched junction bases numbered 4, after V lost 4 bases and J lost 7 bases. Germline V gene lookup returns CDR1 LGHNA and CDR2 YNFKEQ. The sequenced sample was PBMCs, mostly from graft donor cells, obtained 360 days after TCRalphabeta/CD19-depleted stem cell transplant. The V and J genes are TRBV4-2 and TRBJ2-2, with 12 nucleotides matching TRBD1. This clonotype was sampled from a male patient aged 5 to 17 who had a stem cell transplant for acute myeloid leukemia, so the T cells may come from the graft donor. DNA for the CDR3: TGTGCCAGCAGCCCCCGGGACAGGGGGCTCGGGGAGCTGTTTTTT. Translating gives CASSPRDRGLGELFF.